Listed below are T cell receptor beta chains from one sample, sequenced in a study of breast tumors, draining lymph nodes, adjacent tissues. TCRdb re-derived calls from the multiplex PCR reads in MiXCR, one entry per CDR3 protein. The table records about 53,000 distinct CDR3 sequences, around 45% of them present only once. The specimen was breast tumor tissue. Every receptor here comes from a female donor with breast cancer. Some clones in this sample may be carry-over from other donors' samples. Each CDR3 is given with its conserved first and last residue. D genes are given only for firm matches. Only part of the rows carry a size: once, few, many, or a class if the clone is expanded.

D gene,V gene,clone size,J gene,CDR3 protein,CDR3 DNA
.,TRBV9,many,TRBJ2-7,CASSVDSGAGEQYF,TGTGCCAGCAGCGTAGATTCGGGAGCGGGTGAGCAGTACTTC
.,TRBV5-5,many,TRBJ2-3,CASSSGSSGDTDTQYF,TGTGCCAGCAGCTCGGGGAGTAGCGGCGACACAGATACGCAGTATTTT
.,TRBV20-1,many,TRBJ2-1,CSARDVFASAYNEQFF,TGCAGTGCTAGAGATGTCTTCGCGTCGGCCTACAATGAGCAGTTCTTC
TRBD1,TRBV11-2,many,TRBJ2-7,CASSFTGTASYEQYF,TGTGCCAGCAGCTTCACAGGGACAGCATCCTACGAGCAGTACTTC
.,TRBV7-2,.,TRBJ2-2,CASSPTTGGTGELFF,TGTGCCAGCAGCCCGACCACAGGAGGCACCGGGGAGCTGTTTTTT
TRBD1,TRBV19,many,TRBJ2-7,CASSQIRQGSYEQYF,TGTGCCAGTAGTCAGATTCGACAGGGGAGTTACGAGCAGTACTTC
TRBD2,TRBV27,.,TRBJ2-7,CASRSSGSHEQYF,TGTGCCAGCAGATCTAGCGGGAGCCACGAGCAGTACTTC
TRBD1,TRBV7-9,.,TRBJ2-7,CASRQNSGQFYEQYF,TGTGCCAGCCGACAGAACTCGGGACAGTTCTACGAGCAGTACTTC
.,TRBV5-5,.,TRBJ1-2,CASSLRTPFGLGYGYTF,TGTGCCAGTAGCTTACGGACCCCGTTCGGACTTGGCTATGGCTACACCTTC
TRBD2,TRBV20-1,.,TRBJ2-3,CSATGGRTSTDTQYF,TGCAGTGCTACCGGCGGGAGGACGAGCACAGATACGCAGTATTTT
.,TRBV29-1,many,TRBJ2-1,CSVFVGSFHEQFF,TGCAGCGTTTTTGTCGGGAGCTTCCATGAGCAGTTCTTC
TRBD2,TRBV7-9,.,TRBJ2-1,CAGSSGGTNEQFF,TGTGCCGGGAGTAGCGGGGGCACCAATGAGCAGTTCTTC
TRBD1,TRBV6-2/TRBV6-3,many,TRBJ2-7,CASSSTGGEQYF,TGTGCCAGCAGTTCCACAGGGGGCGAGCAGTACTTC
TRBD1,TRBV3-1,many,TRBJ2-3,CASSRQGSDTQYF,TGTGCCAGCAGCCGACAGGGATCGGATACGCAGTATTTT